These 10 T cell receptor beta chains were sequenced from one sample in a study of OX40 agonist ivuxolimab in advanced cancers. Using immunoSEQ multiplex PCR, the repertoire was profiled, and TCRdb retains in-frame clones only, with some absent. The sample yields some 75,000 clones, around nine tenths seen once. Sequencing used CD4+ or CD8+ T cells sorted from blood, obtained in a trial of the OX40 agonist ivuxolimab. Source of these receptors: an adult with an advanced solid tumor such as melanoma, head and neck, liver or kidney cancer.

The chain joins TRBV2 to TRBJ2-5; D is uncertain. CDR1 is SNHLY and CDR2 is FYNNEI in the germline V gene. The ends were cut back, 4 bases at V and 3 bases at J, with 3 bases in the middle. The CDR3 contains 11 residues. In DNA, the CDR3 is TGTGCCAGCAGTGTCGAAGAGACCCAGTACTTC. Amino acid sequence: CASSVEETQYF.

CDR3 loop: CASSKQAASRYNEQFF. In DNA form, the CDR3 reads TGTGCCAGCAGCAAACAAGCGGCCTCGCGATACAATGAGCAGTTCTTC. The chain combines TRBV11-2 with TRBJ2-1, with a possible D match to TRBD2 (5 bases). The ends were cut back, 5 bases at V and 4 bases at J, with 18 bases in the middle. The CDR3 loop spans 16 amino acids. From germline, CDR1 is SGHAT and CDR2 FQNNGV.

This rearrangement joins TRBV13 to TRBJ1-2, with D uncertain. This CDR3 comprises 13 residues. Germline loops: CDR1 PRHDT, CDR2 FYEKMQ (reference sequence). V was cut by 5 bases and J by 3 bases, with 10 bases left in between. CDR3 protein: CASSRQRDYGYTF. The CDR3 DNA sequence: TGTGCCAGCAGCCGTCAAAGGGACTATGGCTACACCTTC.

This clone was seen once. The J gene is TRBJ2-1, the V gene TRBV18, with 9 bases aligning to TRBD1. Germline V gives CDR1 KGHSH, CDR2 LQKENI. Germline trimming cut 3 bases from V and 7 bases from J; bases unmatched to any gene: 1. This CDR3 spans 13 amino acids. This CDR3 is CASSPGTGNEQFF. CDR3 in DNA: TGTGCCAGCTCACCCGGGACAGGGAATGAGCAGTTCTTC.

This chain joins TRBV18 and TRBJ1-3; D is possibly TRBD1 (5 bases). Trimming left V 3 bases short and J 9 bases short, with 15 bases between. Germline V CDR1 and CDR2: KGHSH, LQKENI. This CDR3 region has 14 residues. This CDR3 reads CASSPPGDYGTIYF. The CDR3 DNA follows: TGTGCCAGCTCACCTCCGGGGGATTATGGCACCATATATTTT.

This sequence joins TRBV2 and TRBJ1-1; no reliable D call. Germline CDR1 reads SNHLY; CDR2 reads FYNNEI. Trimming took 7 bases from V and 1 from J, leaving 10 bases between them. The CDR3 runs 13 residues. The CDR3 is CASKVLENTEAFF. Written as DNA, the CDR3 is TGTGCCAGCAAGGTTCTTGAGAACACTGAAGCTTTCTTT.

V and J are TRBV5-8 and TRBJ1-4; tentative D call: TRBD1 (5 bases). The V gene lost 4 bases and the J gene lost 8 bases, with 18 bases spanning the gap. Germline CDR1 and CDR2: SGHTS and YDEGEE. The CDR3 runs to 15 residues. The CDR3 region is CASSPTGGGGEKLFF. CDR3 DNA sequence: TGTGCCAGCAGCCCTACTGGGGGTGGAGGAGAAAAACTGTTTTTT.

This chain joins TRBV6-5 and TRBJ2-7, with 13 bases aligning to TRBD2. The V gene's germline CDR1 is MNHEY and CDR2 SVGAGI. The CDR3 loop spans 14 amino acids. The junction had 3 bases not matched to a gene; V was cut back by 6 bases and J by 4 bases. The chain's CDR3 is CASRRTSGGYEQYF. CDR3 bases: TGTGCCAGCAGACGGACTAGCGGGGGTTACGAGCAGTACTTC.

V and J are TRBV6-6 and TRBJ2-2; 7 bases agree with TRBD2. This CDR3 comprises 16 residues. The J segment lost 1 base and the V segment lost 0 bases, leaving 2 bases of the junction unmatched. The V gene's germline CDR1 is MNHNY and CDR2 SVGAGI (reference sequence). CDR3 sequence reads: CASSYSSSGNTGELFF. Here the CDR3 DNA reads TGTGCCAGCAGTTACTCGTCTAGCGGGAACACCGGGGAGCTGTTTTTT.

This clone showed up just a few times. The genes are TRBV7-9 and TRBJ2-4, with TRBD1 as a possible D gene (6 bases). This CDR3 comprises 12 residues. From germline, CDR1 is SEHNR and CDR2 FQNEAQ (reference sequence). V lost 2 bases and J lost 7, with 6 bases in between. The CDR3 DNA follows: TGTGCCAGCAGCTTACAGGGGAACATTCAGTACTTC. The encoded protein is CASSLQGNIQYF.